This TCR beta chain was identified in a study of long-term antiretroviral therapy in people with HIV (dated by TCRdb to between 2022 and 2023). Background for the entire study: The earliest samples were collected about a decade before the 2015 WHO recommendation for immediate ART, when ART was typically delayed until CD4 counts fell. From 30 adults with confirmed HIV infection, the cohort provided 192 cryopreserved PBMC samples, gathered serially across a mean of about six years (range 1-12). Among the approximately 27 participants with HIV, eleven were female. A retrospective serial study tested whether ART initiation and durable HIV suppression were associated with changes in peripheral blood TRB repertoire composition and diversity. No cross-contamination during QIAcube processing was seen in test extractions of a monoclonal T-cell line run alongside about 33 polyclonal samples. Study-wide conclusions, independent of this receptor: Since PBMC availability was limited, sequencing covered only the TCR beta chain, with no alpha chain pairing. Because pre-ART samples had limited cell numbers, unsorted PBMC were profiled rather than sorted CD4+ and CD8+ T cells. Expanded TRB clones identified before ART initiation dominated the repertoire across all time points, though the dominance fluctuated and decreased in many PLHIV after ART. Compared with controls, HIV repertoires had narrower CDR3 length ranges, and the network structure pointed to an antigen-experienced repertoire that shifted only slightly toward naive after ART. Starting ART was linked to a significant rise in TRB diversity, yet even with long-term ART the diversity remained significantly lower than in transplant donor controls. Inferences about post-ART repertoire changes were limited because no data were available on ART adherence, viral resistance or therapy changes. Samples dated from the mid-2000s to the late 2010s, and the ART regimens used may be less effective than current ones.

Participants were included only if at least one PBMC sample before ART initiation and at least two post-ART samples were available. Every participant with HIV received treatment in the United States of America. Cryopreserved samples of roughly 0.85-11 million PBMC were thawed and washed before DNA extraction. At the time of the earliest PBMC sample, participants with HIV were aged between about 23 and 54 years. PBMC samples from each participant spanned 1-4 timepoints before ART initiation and 2-8 timepoints after ART initiation, with a median of 7 samples. For every participant, serial HIV viral load, CD4+ T-cell count, ART history and demographic data were obtained. A Qiagen kit on a QIAcube was used to extract genomic DNA from unsorted PBMC, with samples processed in batches of 12. The immunoSEQ hsTCRB v3.0 assay was used at survey level resolution for TRB variable region sequencing. TRB sequencing targeted a depth of 40,000-50,000 T-cell genomes per sample. Pooled TRB libraries were sequenced on an Illumina MiSeq with a v3 150-cycle kit. On the study's bioinformatics: Repertoire analysis ran in R within a reproducible Nextflow workflow covering QC, data transformation and analysis. LymphoSeq2, an R package for AIRR-Seq data exploration, was used to implement custom analyses. A few samples that produced fewer than 5000 total TRB sequences were removed, so approximately 190 HIV repertoires were analyzed. Among the 180 to 200 HIV repertoires that were kept, roughly 59 were collected before ART initiation and roughly 130 were collected after ART initiation. Repertoires were downsampled to 5000 TRB nucleotide sequences, with summary statistics averaged over 100 downsampling iterations. The analysis kept only TRB sequences whose CDR3 regions were at least seven amino acids long. Diversity was measured with a Shannon entropy-derived clonality score and the Gini coefficient. In the repertoire networks, any two of the top 5000 CDR3 amino acid sequences were linked whenever the two sequences differed by an edit distance of one. GLIPH2 predicted antigen specificity groups and MHC restriction for TRB CDR3 amino acid sequences. To flag known CMV, EBV, HIV or tissue antigen associations, CDR3 amino acid sequences were matched against VDJdb and McPAS-TCR. Pre-ART, post-ART and control groups were compared with Wilcoxon signed-rank tests and Holm-Bonferroni correction. The clones in this table, taken by TCRdb from immuneACCESS, are in-frame only. Not every clone is retained; where verified, under half of the shortfall comes from an unresolved V gene, and the cause of the rest is unknown. V, J and clone size are taken as reported in that table, and D and trimming were inferred from the DNA itself. The sample contains about 28,000 clones, 75% to 90% of them found a single time. 9.9% of the sample comes from the top ten.

This clone was counted a single time. The antigen it recognizes is unknown. Base qualities are not provided; no much larger clone lies one nucleotide away. Reading from cysteine to phenylalanine, the CDR3 counts 16 amino acids. Here the CDR3 DNA is all that survives: 48 bases in frame from base 1. Ends trimmed: V by 0 bases, J by 3 bases; bases unmatched to a gene: 3. The germline V gene gives CDR1 as SGHDN and CDR2 as FVKESK. Rearrangement joined TRBV14 to TRBJ2-5; TRBD2 matches 11 bases in the middle. This TCR was sampled from a man aged 30 to 39 with HIV. Sequencing was performed on unsorted PBMCs, taken roughly 2.7 years after starting antiretroviral therapy. The base sequence is TGTGCCAGCAGCCAAGATAGGGGACTAGCGGAAGAGACCCAGTACTTC. Its translation reads: CASSQDRGLAEETQYF.